This T cell receptor beta chain was profiled in a study of cytomegalovirus exposure and HLA in healthy donors. Background on the study: Previous work identified roughly 120 million unique TCR beta sequences from 150 million to 200 million T cells.

With 5 bases clipped from V and 4 bases from J, the junction kept 3 bases outside the gene matches. CDR1 MRHNA and CDR2 SNTAGT come from the germline V gene. This CDR3 comprises 15 residues. Amplification used 60 Vbeta primers and 13 Jbeta primers. Some clones are missing from TCRdb's copy, which holds only in-frame ones; the method was immunoSEQ multiplex PCR. The sample lists approximately 97,000 clones; roughly 85% were seen once. Healthy donors of bone marrow made up the group. The V call is TRBV6-4, the J call TRBJ2-3, with 13 bases identical to TRBD2. The sample was PBMCs. The sequence came from a middle-aged man in good health and CMV-seronegative. CDR3 nucleotide sequence: TGTGCCAGCAGTACACTAGCGGGGGGGCCAGATACGCAGTATTTT. Translated, it gives CASSTLAGGPDTQYF.